Given below is one T cell receptor beta chain in context. Its antigen is unknown. The data stem from a study of T cell responses to AZD1222 COVID-19 vaccine. Study information: Second-dose timings of about 4 or about 12 weeks were pooled. Study-wide findings and caveats: Baseline antibody screening turned up just six seropositive AZD1222 recipients. A reported finding is that nearly half of spike-specific TCRs target unmutated variant regions. Mostly white British, mostly female donors; authors suggested clonal diversity may be underestimated.

Repertoires were generated with immunoSEQ multiplex PCR, while TCRdb's copy carries only in-frame clones and drops some. The table has 100,000 to 150,000 clones, over 90% seen once; the top ten hold 5% to 7%. The germline V gene has CDR1 KGHDR and CDR2 SFDVKD. The ends lost 0 bases at V and 8 bases at J; junction bases unmatched: 6. The CDR3 consists of 15 residues. The chain uses TRBV24-1 and TRBJ1-2; 9 bases are shared with TRBD1. The specimen was peripheral blood, collected on day 0 of AZD1222 vaccination. This sequence was found in an adult in good health. CDR3 in amino acids: CATSDLGTGKEGYTF. The CDR3 coding sequence is TGTGCCACCAGTGATTTGGGGACAGGGAAAGAAGGCTACACCTTC.